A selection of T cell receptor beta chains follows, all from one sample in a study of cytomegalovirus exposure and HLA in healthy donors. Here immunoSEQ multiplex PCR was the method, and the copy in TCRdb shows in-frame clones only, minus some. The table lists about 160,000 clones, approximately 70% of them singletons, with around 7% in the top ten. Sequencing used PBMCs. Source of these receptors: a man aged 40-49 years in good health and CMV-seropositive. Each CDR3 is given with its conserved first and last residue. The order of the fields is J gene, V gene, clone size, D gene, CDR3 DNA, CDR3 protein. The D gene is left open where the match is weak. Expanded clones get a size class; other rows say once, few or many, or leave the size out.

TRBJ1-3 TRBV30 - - TGTGCCTGGAGTGTACAGGGCGACACCATATATTTT CAWSVQGDTIYF
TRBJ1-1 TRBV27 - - TGTGCCAGCAGTTTGACGGGAACTTTAACTGAAGCTTTCTTT CASSLTGTLTEAFF
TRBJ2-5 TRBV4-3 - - TGCGCCAGCAGCCTACTCCGGGGGAATCAAGAGACCCAGTACTTC CASSLLRGNQETQYF
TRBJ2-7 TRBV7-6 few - TGTGCCAGCAGCTTAGGAGGCGCCTCCTACGAGCAGTACTTC CASSLGGASYEQYF
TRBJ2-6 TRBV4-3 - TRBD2 TGCGCCAGCAGCCGAGAACTAGCGGGGGCACGGGTGGCCAACGTCCTGACTTTC CASSRELAGARVANVLTF
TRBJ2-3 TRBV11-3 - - TGTGCCAGCAGCTTAGGCCAGGGACCACAGCGGGCCTTAGGGGATACGCAGTATTTT CASSLGQGPQRALGDTQYF
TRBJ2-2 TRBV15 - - TGTGCCACCAGCAGAGAAATTTCGGGTTTCGGGGAGCTGTTTTTT CATSREISGFGELFF
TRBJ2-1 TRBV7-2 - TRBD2 TGTGCCAGCAGTGCCCTAGCGGGGGGGAATGAGCAGTTCTTC CASSALAGGNEQFF
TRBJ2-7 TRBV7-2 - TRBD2 TGTGCCAGCAGCGCGGGGGGTACCTCCTACGAGCAGTACTTC CASSAGGTSYEQYF
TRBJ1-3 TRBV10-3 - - TGTGCCATCAGTGGAGGGAATCCAGGAAACACCATATATTTT CAISGGNPGNTIYF